The T cell receptor beta chain under discussion was sequenced for a study of cytomegalovirus exposure and HLA in healthy donors. Study-wide points: Despite most TCR sequences being rare, some public TCRs occurred in many donors. The CMV antigen specificity of a few CMV-associated chains was confirmed through in vitro analysis.

Vbeta (60) and Jbeta (13) primers were used in the PCR. The assay was immunoSEQ multiplex PCR, and TCRdb's table has in-frame clones only and misses some. The profile shows over 95,000 clones, less than 80% of them singletons. Comments on this clone: Its antigen is currently unknown.

Germline lookup yields CDR1 MNHNS and CDR2 SASEGT. The CDR3 is 15 residues long. V was pared by 0 bases and J by 13 bases, with 12 bases of the junction left unmatched. This chain uses TRBV6-1 with TRBJ2-1; TRBD2 agrees at 7 bases. The receptor's source is a woman between 40 and 50 years old in good health and CMV-seropositive. The material sequenced was PBMCs. The CDR3 spells CASSEALREVGGQFF. The DNA of the CDR3 is TGTGCCAGCAGTGAAGCGCTTCGGGAGGTGGGGGGACAGTTCTTC.